This T cell receptor (beta chain) was observed in a study of response to subunit inactivated influenza vaccine. This clonotype has a handful of counts. Its specificity is unknown. Points from the study as a whole: Authors proposed each seasonal influenza vaccination draws in few new T cells.

TCRdb reanalysed the RT-PCR reads using MiXCR and keeps one entry per CDR3 protein. The data hold a few hundred thousand distinct CDR3 sequences, with around a fifth observed a single time. The CDR3 totals 13 residues. Germline CDR1 is SGHRS and CDR2 is YFSETQ. V lost 1 base and J 3 bases, leaving 7 bases between the germline ends. Sequencing was performed on PBMCs from blood, taken less than 22 months after vaccination. This TCR came from a man aged 50 to 75 who received an inactivated influenza vaccine. The chain uses TRBV5-1 and TRBJ1-1; tentative D call: TRBD1 (5 bases). In nucleotides, the CDR3 is TGCGCCAGCAGCTTGATGGGGGACACTGAAGCTTTCTTT. Residues: CASSLMGDTEAFF.